Below are 15 T cell receptor beta chains sequenced from a single sample in a study of blood T cell repertoires in COVID-19. Sequencing used immunoSEQ multiplex PCR; TCRdb keeps in-frame clones, though not all of them. The sample yields about 150,000 clones, around 83% seen once. Specimen: peripheral blood. The receptors derive from a woman in her fifties or sixties with COVID-19, enrolled during active disease.

The chain uses TRBV18 and TRBJ1-2; no definite D call. V was trimmed by 0 bases and J by 6 bases, leaving 8 bases between them. There are 13 residues in the CDR3. Germline values: CDR1 KGHSH, CDR2 LQKENI. The CDR3 region is CASSPPPGNGYTF. The CDR3 bases are TGTGCCAGCTCACCACCCCCCGGGAATGGCTACACCTTC.

The chain links TRBV19 to TRBJ1-1; 7 bases fit TRBD1. Germline V CDR1 and CDR2: LNHDA, SQIVND (reference sequence). The CDR3 totals 12 residues. V shed 3 bases and J 11 bases; nucleotides not matched to a gene: 6. The CDR3 bases are TGTGCCAGTAGTATGAGAGGGGGCGAGGCTTTCTTT. This sequence encodes CASSMRGGEAFF.

The chain carries TRBV5-1 and TRBJ1-3; D gene ambiguous. V was clipped by 5 bases and J by 0 bases, with 9 bases between them. CDR1 and CDR2 (germline): SGHRS, YFSETQ. The CDR3 is 14 residues long. The CDR3 nucleotides read TGCGCCAGCAGTTCGACACACTCTGGAAACACCATATATTTT. Translation: CASSSTHSGNTIYF.

The J gene is TRBJ1-1, the V gene TRBV20-1, with 7 bases lining up with TRBD1. The junction had 9 bases not matched to a gene; V was cut back by 3 bases and J by 2 bases. The CDR3 extends over 15 amino acids. Germline CDR1 reads DFQATT; CDR2 reads SNEGSKA (reference sequence). CDR3 amino acids: CSASDPGTDNTEAFF. In DNA, the CDR3 is TGCAGTGCTAGTGACCCCGGGACAGATAACACTGAAGCTTTCTTT.

The CDR3 spells CASSPQQGVEGYTF. CDR3 DNA sequence: TGTGCCAGCTCACCTCAACAGGGGGTAGAGGGCTACACCTTC. The chain recombines TRBV18 with TRBJ1-2; 8 nucleotides align to TRBD1. This CDR3 has 14 residues. V dropped 3 bases and J dropped 8; count of bases not matched to a gene: 8. Per germline, CDR1 KGHSH and CDR2 LQKENI.

This rearrangement joins TRBV5-1 to TRBJ2-3, with 9 positions matching TRBD1. V dropped 2 bases and J dropped 2; count of bases not matched to a gene: 3. CDR1 is SGHRS and CDR2 is YFSETQ in the germline V gene. CDR3 length equals 15 residues. In DNA, the CDR3 is TGCGCCAGCAGCTTCGGGGACAGGGACACAGATACGCAGTATTTT. Amino acids: CASSFGDRDTDTQYF.

This clone was counted a single time. The chain has TRBV24-1 and TRBJ2-1, with 8 bases that match TRBD2. CDR3 size: 17 residues. Germline-derived CDR1 and CDR2 are KGHDR and SFDVKD. With V trimmed by 2 bases and J by 8 bases, 13 bases remained unmatched. CDR3 in DNA: TGTGCCACCAGTGATTCCATTAAACTAGCGGAGAGGGATGAGCAGTTCTTC. This sequence encodes CATSDSIKLAERDEQFF.

DNA for the CDR3: TGTGCCAGCAGTTACTTCCGACAGGGCGCTAACTATGGCTACACCTTC. Amino acids: CASSYFRQGANYGYTF. The rearrangement uses TRBV6-6 and TRBJ1-2; 7 nucleotides line up with TRBD1. Germline lookup yields CDR1 MNHNY and CDR2 SVGAGI (reference sequence). V dropped 1 base and J dropped 0; count of bases not matched to a gene: 5. The CDR3 is made up of 16 amino acids.

The V gene is TRBV5-6, the J gene TRBJ1-1, with 9 nucleotides matching TRBD1. The CDR3 has 14 amino acids. Looked up from germline, CDR1 is SGHDT and CDR2 is YYEEEE. V lost 0 bases, J lost 8 bases, and 5 bases stayed unmatched. CDR3 DNA sequence: TGTGCCAGCAGCTTGGAAGGAGACAGGGGGGAAGCTTTCTTT. Translated: CASSLEGDRGEAFF.

The chain couples TRBV14 to TRBJ1-4; the match to TRBD1 covers 8 bases. The CDR3 sequence is 17 residues long. Germline assignment: CDR1 SGHDN and CDR2 FVKESK. V trimming: 4 bases; J trimming: 0 bases; junction bases outside the gene matches: 7. The CDR3 spells CASSPRTGLATNEKLFF. In DNA form, the CDR3 reads TGTGCCAGCAGCCCTAGGACAGGGCTTGCAACTAATGAAAAACTGTTTTTT.

The J gene is TRBJ2-1, the V gene TRBV3-1 (or the pseudogene TRBV3-2); no clear D gene. V was trimmed by 2 bases and J by 7 bases, leaving 9 bases between them. This CDR3 region has 13 residues. Per the germline V gene, CDR1 is LGHDT and CDR2 is YNNKEL (reference sequence). The CDR3 nucleotides are TGTGCCAGCAGCCAATTTATGGAGAATGAGCAGTTCTTC. Amino acids: CASSQFMENEQFF.

This sequence joins TRBV5-6 and TRBJ2-4; possibly TRBD1 for D (5 bases). CDR1 and CDR2 (germline): SGHDT, YYEEEE. The CDR3 covers 14 residues. V was shortened by 4 bases and J by 8 bases, with 16 bases between the two germline ends. This CDR3 reads CASSHDSSGDIQYF. In nucleotides, the CDR3 is TGTGCCAGCAGCCACGACAGTTCGGGCGACATTCAGTACTTC.

The V call is TRBV6-5, the J call TRBJ2-2, with 10 nucleotides matching TRBD1. V shed 6 bases and J 3 bases; nucleotides not matched to a gene: 4. The CDR3 runs 15 residues. Germline V gene data show CDR1 as MNHEY and CDR2 as SVGAGI. The CDR3 DNA is TGTGCCAGCAGGCTTGGACAGGGGGACACCGGGGAGCTGTTTTTT. It translates to CASRLGQGDTGELFF.

The chain uses TRBV27 and TRBJ1-1; 7 bases are a match to TRBD1. The CDR3 has 14 amino acids. J gave up 2 bases and V 5 bases, and 5 bases lay outside the gene matches. Germline CDR1 is MNHEY and CDR2 is SMNVEV (reference sequence). The CDR3 is CASSVDRQNTEAFF. The DNA of the CDR3 is TGTGCCAGCAGTGTGGACAGGCAAAACACTGAAGCTTTCTTT.

V usage is TRBV5-4 and J usage is TRBJ1-1; maybe TRBD1 (5 bases). The CDR3 is 13 residues long. Germline loops: CDR1 SGHNT, CDR2 YYREEE (reference sequence). V lost 4 bases, J lost 3 bases, and 10 bases lay in between. For the CDR3, the DNA is TGTGCCAGCAGCCACGACAGAGACACTGAAGCTTTCTTT. Amino acids: CASSHDRDTEAFF.